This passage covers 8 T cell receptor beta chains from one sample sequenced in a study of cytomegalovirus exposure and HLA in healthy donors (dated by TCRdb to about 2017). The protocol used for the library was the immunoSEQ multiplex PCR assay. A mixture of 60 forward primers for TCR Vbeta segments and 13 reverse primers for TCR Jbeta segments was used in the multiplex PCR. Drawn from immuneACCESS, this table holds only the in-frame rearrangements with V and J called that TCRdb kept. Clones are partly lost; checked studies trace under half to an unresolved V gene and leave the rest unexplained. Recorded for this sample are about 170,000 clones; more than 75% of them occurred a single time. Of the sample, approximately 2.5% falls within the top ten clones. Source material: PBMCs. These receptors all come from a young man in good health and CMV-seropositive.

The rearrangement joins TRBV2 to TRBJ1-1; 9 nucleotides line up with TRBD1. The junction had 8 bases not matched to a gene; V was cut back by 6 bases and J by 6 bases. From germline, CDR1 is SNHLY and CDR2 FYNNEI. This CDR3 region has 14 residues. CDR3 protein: CASRGTGGWAEAFF. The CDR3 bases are TGTGCCAGCAGGGGAACAGGGGGCTGGGCTGAAGCTTTCTTT.

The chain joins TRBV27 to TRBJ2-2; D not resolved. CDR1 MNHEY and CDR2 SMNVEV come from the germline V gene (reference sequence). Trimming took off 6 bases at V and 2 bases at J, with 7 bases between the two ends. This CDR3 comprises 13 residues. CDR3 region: CASSQLNTGELFF. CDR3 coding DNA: TGTGCCAGCAGCCAACTCAACACCGGGGAGCTGTTTTTT.

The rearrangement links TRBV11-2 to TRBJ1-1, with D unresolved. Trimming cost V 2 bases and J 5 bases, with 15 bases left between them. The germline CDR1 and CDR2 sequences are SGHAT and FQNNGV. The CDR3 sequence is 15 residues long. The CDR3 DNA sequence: TGTGCCAGCAGCTTAAGAACCCTACCGGGGACTGAAGCTTTCTTT. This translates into CASSLRTLPGTEAFF.

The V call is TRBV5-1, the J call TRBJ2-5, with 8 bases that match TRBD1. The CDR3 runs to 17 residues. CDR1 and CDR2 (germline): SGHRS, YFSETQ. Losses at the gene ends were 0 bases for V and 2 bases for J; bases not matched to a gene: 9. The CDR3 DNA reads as TGCGCCAGCAGCTTGGGCTCCCGGACAGGGAATCAAGAGACCCAGTACTTC. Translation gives CASSLGSRTGNQETQYF.

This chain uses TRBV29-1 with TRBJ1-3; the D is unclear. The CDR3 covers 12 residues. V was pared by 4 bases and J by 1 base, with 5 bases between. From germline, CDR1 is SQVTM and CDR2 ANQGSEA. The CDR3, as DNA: TGCAGCGTTGCGGTTTCTGGAAACACCATATATTTT. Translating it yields CSVAVSGNTIYF.

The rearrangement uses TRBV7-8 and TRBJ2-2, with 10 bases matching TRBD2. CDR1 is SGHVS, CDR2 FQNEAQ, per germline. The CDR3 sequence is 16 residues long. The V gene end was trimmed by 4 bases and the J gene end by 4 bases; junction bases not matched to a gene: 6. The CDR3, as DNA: TGTGCCAGCAGCTCAGGACTAGCGGTTGGCACCGGGGAGCTGTTTTTT. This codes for CASSSGLAVGTGELFF.

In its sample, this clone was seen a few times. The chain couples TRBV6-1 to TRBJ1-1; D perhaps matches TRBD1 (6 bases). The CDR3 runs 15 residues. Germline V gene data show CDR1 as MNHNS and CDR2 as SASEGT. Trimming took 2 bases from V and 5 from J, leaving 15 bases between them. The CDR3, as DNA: TGTGCCAGCAGTGAATCAACAGGGTGGGTTACTGAAGCTTTCTTT. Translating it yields CASSESTGWVTEAFF.

In nucleotides, the CDR3 is TGTGCCAGCAGCCAGGACAGGCCCGACTATGGCTACACCTTC. Translating it yields CASSQDRPDYGYTF. J is TRBJ1-2 and V is TRBV16; the match to TRBD1 covers 7 bases. Germline V lookup: CDR1 KGHSY, CDR2 FQNENV. V gave up 3 bases and J gave up 3 bases; unmatched junction bases: 4. There are 14 residues in the CDR3.